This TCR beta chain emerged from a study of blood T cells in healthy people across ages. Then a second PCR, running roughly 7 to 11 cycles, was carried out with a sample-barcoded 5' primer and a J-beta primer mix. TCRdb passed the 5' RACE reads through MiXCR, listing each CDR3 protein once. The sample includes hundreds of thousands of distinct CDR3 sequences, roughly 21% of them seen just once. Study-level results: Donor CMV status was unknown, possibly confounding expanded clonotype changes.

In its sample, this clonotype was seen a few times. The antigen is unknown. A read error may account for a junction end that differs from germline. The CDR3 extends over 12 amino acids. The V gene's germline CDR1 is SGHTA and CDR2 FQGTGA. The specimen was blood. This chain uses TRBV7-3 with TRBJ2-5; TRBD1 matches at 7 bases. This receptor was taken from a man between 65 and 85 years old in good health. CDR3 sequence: CASSNDGQDLFF. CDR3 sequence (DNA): TGTGCCAGCAGCAACGACGGACAGGACCTCTTCTTC.